Listed below are T cell receptor beta chains from one sample, sequenced in a study of Ad26.COV2.S vaccination and SARS-CoV-2 variants. Profiled with immunoSEQ multiplex PCR; TCRdb holds only in-frame clones, not every one. The sample comprises 410,000 or so clones, 80% to 95% of which are singletons, and about 12% rests with the top ten. Sequenced material: peripheral blood, taken in a trial of Ad26.COV2.S vaccine versus placebo. The receptors originated from a person aged 18-65 years who received the Ad26.COV2.S COVID-19 vaccine or a placebo. Both conserved end residues are trimmed from each CDR3. Fields, in order: V gene, CDR3 length, J gene, CDR3 protein.

TRBV7-2	12	TRBJ2-3	ASSLLRGTDTQY
TRBV7-2	12	TRBJ2-5	ASSRTGIRETQY
TRBV6-4	11	TRBJ2-3	ASSFGGGDTQY
TRBV30	12	TRBJ2-2	ACGQGVPSGELF
TRBV20-1	10	TRBJ1-2	SASQGEDGYT
TRBV5-8	13	TRBJ1-5	ASTQWRNGNQPQH
TRBV14	15	TRBJ2-2	ASSQPGLASGTGELF
TRBV15	12	TRBJ2-2	ATSRAGATGELF
TRBV28	8	TRBJ2-7	ASTGYEQY
TRBV18	13	TRBJ1-1	ASSPPTGPGTEAF
TRBV29-1	10	TRBJ2-5	SVLDSQETQY
TRBV29-1	11	TRBJ2-3	SGLAGLTDTQY
TRBV5-1	11	TRBJ2-1	ASSLIMGNEQF
TRBV30	9	TRBJ2-1	AWSVLNEQF
TRBV4-2	21	TRBJ2-2	ASSPDRLAGGSLAGSLSGELF
TRBV11-2	15	TRBJ1-4	ASSLVGQGLTNEKLF
TRBV12-5	11	TRBJ2-7	ASGSEIGYEQY
TRBV5-1	11	TRBJ2-7	ASTRTGRYEQY
TRBV18	14	TRBJ1-5	ASSDWGWKGNQPQH
TRBV7-8	13	TRBJ2-7	ASSPGDSGVNEQY
TRBV21-1	10	TRBJ2-2	VGRVNTGELF
TRBV5-4	11	TRBJ2-7	ASSLGGPYEQY
TRBV2	12	TRBJ2-7	ASRGLAGAYEQY
TRBV5-1	13	TRBJ2-3	ASSSLGLRQDTQY
TRBV28	10	TRBJ1-3	ASSSPGNTIY
TRBV3-1/TRBV3-2	12	TRBJ1-5	ASSQGTSNQPQH
TRBV7-2	10	TRBJ2-7	ASSSASVEQY
TRBV30	12	TRBJ1-1	AWSVTGMNTEAF
TRBV28	13	TRBJ2-7	ASSNTGFPSYEQY
TRBV7-8	15	TRBJ2-1	ASSLERSDVSYNEQF
TRBV5-6	10	TRBJ1-4	ASSLLGEKLF
TRBV3-1/TRBV3-2	12	TRBJ2-1	ASSPTSAYNEQF
TRBV6-5	9	TRBJ1-2	ASRRDGGYT
TRBV4-3	12	TRBJ2-4	ASSQDGGGNIQY
TRBV5-4	12	TRBJ2-5	ASSLASGGETQY
TRBV4-1	12	TRBJ2-3	ASSQLSLTDTQY
TRBV7-6	17	TRBJ1-3	ASSLKSGTGGFSGNTIY
TRBV15	13	TRBJ1-4	ATSRVGSTNEKLF
TRBV7-9	13	TRBJ1-5	ASSSTLAGDQPQH
TRBV7-2	15	TRBJ2-7	ASSPRRDEGGEYEQY
TRBV19	13	TRBJ2-1	ASSIDLWGWDGGF
TRBV5-1	12	TRBJ2-3	ASSLEQGKDTQY
TRBV7-9	9	TRBJ2-7	ASSLVGEQY
TRBV7-9	10	TRBJ1-1	ASLENWTEAF
TRBV7-9	12	TRBJ1-1	ASSLVVTGTEAF
TRBV6-5	13	TRBJ2-2	ASSYSVGRIGELF
TRBV4-3	17	TRBJ2-1	ASSQEGIGLAGGYNEQF
TRBV2	13	TRBJ2-3	ASSDREVGADTQY
TRBV27	14	TRBJ1-1	ASSLSSGGSVTEAF
TRBV29-1	12	TRBJ1-1	SVEAPGLDTEAF